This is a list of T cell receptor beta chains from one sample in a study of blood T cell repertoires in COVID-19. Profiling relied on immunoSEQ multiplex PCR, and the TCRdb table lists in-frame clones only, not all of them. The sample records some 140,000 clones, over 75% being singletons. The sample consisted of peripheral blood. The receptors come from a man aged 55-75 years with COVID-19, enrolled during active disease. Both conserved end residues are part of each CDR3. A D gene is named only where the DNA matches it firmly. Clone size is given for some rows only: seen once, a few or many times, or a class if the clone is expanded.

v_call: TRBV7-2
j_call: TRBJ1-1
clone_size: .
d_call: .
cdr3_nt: TGTGCCAGCAGCTTAGTCGGGATACTGAACACTGAAGCTTTCTTT
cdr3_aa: CASSLVGILNTEAFF

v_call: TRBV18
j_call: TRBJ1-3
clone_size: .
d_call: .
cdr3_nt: TGTGCCAGCTCACCCTCGCAGACTCAGGGCACTGGAAACACCATATATTTT
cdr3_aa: CASSPSQTQGTGNTIYF

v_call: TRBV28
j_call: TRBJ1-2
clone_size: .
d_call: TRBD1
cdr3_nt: TGTGCCAGCAGTTCAAACAGGGGTTCCGGCTACACCTTC
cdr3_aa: CASSSNRGSGYTF

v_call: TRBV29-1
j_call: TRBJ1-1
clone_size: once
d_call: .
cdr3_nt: TGCAGCGTTGAGGAGAAGGGAAAGGTAGGGGGAGGGACTGAAGCTTTCTTT
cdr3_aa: CSVEEKGKVGGGTEAFF

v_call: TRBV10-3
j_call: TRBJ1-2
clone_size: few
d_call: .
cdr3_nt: TGTGCCATCAGGGACATCTATGGCTACACCTTC
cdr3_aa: CAIRDIYGYTF

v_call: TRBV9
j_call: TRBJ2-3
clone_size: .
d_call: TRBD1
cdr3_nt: TGTGCCAGCAGCGGATCACGGACAGGGGGCGTAGATACGCAGTATTTT
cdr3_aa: CASSGSRTGGVDTQYF

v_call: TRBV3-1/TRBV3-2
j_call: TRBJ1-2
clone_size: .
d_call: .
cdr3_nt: TGTGCCAGCAGCCGGGGGGGCCCGGATGGCTACACCTTC
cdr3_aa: CASSRGGPDGYTF

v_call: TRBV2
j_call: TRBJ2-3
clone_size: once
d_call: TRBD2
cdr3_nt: TGTGCCAGCAGTGTGAATAGCGGGAGAGATACGCAGTATTTT
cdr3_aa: CASSVNSGRDTQYF

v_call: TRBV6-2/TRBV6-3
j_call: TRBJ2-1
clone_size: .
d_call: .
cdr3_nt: TGTGCCAGCAGCTCGTCCGGGAGAACCTCCTACAATGAGCAGTTCTTC
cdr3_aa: CASSSSGRTSYNEQFF

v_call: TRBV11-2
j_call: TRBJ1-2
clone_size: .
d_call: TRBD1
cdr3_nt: TGTGCCAGCAGCTTAGGGCAGGGGGGCAACTATGGCTACACCTTC
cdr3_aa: CASSLGQGGNYGYTF

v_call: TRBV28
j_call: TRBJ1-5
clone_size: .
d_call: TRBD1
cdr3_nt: TGTGCCAGCAGCACCCGACAGGGGGCGGTTGATCAGCCCCAGCATTTT
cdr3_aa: CASSTRQGAVDQPQHF

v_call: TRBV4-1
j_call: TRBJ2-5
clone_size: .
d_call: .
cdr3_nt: TGCGCCAGCAGCCAAGATCATCTTAGTGTCAGGGTAAGAGAAGAGACCCAGTACTTC
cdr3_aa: CASSQDHLSVRVREETQYF

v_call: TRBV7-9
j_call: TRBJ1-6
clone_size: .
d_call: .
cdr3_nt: TGTGCCAGCTCACAAACCTATAATTCACCCCTCCACTTT
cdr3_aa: CASSQTYNSPLHF

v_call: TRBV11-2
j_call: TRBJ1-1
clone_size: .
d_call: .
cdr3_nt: TGTGCCAGCAGCTCCCGGTTGAACACTGAAGCTTTCTTT
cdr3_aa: CASSSRLNTEAFF

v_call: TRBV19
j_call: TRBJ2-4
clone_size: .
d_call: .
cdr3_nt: TGTGCCAGTAGTAAGCAGGGAGGTGACAAAAACATTCAGTACTTC
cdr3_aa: CASSKQGGDKNIQYF

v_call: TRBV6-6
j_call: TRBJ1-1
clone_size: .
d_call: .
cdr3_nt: TGTGCCACCACTGGACAGTCGAAAACTGAAGCTTTCTTT
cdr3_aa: CATTGQSKTEAFF

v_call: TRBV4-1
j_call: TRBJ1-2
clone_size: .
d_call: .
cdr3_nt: TGCGCCAGCAGCCAAGCTGGCAGGACTAACTATGGCTACACCTTC
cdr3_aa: CASSQAGRTNYGYTF

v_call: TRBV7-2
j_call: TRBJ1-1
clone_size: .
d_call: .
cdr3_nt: TGTGCCAGCAGCTCACAGCCCATGAACACTGAAGCTTTCTTT
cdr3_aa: CASSSQPMNTEAFF

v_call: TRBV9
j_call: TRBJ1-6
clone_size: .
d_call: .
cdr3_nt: TGTGCCAGCAGCGCACAGGGTTACAATTCACCCCTCCACTTT
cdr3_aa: CASSAQGYNSPLHF

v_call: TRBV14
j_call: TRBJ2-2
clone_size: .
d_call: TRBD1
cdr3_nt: TGTGCCAGCAGCCGGGCCGGACAGGGGGCAGGCGGGGAGCTGTTTTTT
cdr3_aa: CASSRAGQGAGGELFF

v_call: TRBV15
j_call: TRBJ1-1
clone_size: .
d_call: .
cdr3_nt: TGTGCCACCAGCAGACCCCCGGGACATGGGACTGAAGCTTTCTTT
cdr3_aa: CATSRPPGHGTEAFF

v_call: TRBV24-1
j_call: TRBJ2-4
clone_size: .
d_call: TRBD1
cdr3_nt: TGTGCCACCAGTGATAGTGGACAGGGCCAAAACATTCAGTACTTC
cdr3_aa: CATSDSGQGQNIQYF

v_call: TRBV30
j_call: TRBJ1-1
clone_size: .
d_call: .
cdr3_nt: TGTGCTTTGATAGGGGTAGGTTCTACGAACACTGAAGCTTTCTTT
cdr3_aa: CALIGVGSTNTEAFF

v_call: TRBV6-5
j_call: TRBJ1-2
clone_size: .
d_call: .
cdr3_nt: TGTGCCAGCAGTTACTCAACGGGTAATGGCTACACCTTC
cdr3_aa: CASSYSTGNGYTF

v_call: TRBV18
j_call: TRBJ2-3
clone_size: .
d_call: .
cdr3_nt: TGTGCCAGCTCACCCGGGGGTAGGAGCACAGATACGCAGTATTTT
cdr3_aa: CASSPGGRSTDTQYF

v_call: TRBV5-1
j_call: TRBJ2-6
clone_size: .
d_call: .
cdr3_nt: TGCGCCAGCAGAAGTCAAGGGGCTCAGGGGGCCAACGTCCTGACTTTC
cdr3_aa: CASRSQGAQGANVLTF

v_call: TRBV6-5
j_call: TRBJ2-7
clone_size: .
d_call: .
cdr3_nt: TGTGCCAGCAGAACAGTCTACGAGCAGTACTTC
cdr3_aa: CASRTVYEQYF

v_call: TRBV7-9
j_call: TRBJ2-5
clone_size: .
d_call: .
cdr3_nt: TGTGCCAGCAGCCGGAGCGTTCGGGAGACCCAGTACTTC
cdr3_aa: CASSRSVRETQYF

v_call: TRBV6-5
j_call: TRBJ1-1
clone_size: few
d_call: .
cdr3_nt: TGTGCCAGCAGTTCCAGACACCGGGGGTCTGAAGCTTTCTTT
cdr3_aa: CASSSRHRGSEAFF